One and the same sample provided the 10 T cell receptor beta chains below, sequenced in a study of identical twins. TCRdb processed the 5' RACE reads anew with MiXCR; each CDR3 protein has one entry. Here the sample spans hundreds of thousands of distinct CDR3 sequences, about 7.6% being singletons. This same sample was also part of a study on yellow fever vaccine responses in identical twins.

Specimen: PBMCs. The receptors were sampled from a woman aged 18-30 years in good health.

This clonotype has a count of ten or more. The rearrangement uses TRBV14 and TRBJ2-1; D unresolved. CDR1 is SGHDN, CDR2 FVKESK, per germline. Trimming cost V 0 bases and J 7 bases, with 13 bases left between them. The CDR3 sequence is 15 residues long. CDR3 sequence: CASSQEGSPSNEQFF. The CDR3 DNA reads TGTGCCAGCAGCCAAGAGGGCAGCCCTAGTAATGAGCAGTTCTTC. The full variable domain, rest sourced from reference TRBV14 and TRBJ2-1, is EAGVTQFPSHSVIEKGQTVTLRCDPISGHDNLYWYRRVMGKEIKFLLHFVKESKQDESGMPNNRFLAERTGGTYSTLKVQPAELEDSGVYFCASSQEGSPSNEQFFGPGTRLTVL.

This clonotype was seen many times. For the CDR3, the DNA is TGTGCCAGCAGCGCTAGACAGGGGATGACGAATGAAAAACTGTTTTTT. As protein: CASSARQGMTNEKLFF. The gene calls are TRBV7-9 and TRBJ1-4; 8 bases align to TRBD1. From germline, CDR1 is SEHNR and CDR2 FQNEAQ (reference sequence). V gave up 5 bases and J gave up 5 bases; unmatched junction bases: 10. This CDR3 comprises 16 residues. The full variable domain, with the rest looked up from reference TRBV7-9 and TRBJ1-4, is DTGVSQNPRHKITKRGQNVTFRCDPISEHNRLYWYRQTLGQGPEFLTYFQNEAQLEKSRLLSDRFSAERPKGSFSTLEIQRTEQGDSAMYLCASSARQGMTNEKLFFGSGTQLSVL.

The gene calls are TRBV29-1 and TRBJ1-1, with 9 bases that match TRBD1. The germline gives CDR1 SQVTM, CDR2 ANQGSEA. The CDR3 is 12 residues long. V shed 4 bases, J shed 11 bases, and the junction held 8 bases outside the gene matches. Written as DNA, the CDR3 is TGCAGCGTTGGCCAAAACAGGGGGCCGGCTTTCTTT. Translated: CSVGQNRGPAFF.

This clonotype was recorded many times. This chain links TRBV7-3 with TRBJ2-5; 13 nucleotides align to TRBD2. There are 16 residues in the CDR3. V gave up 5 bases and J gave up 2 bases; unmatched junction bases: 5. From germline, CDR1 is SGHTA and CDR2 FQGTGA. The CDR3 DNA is TGTGCCAGCAGCCTACAGGGACTAGCGGGACAAGAGACCCAGTACTTC. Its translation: CASSLQGLAGQETQYF.

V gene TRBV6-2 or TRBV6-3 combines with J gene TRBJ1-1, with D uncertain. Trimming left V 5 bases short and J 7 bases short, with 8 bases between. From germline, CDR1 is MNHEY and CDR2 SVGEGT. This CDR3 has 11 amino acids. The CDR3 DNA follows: TGTGCCAGCAGTGGGTCCATTGAAGCTTTCTTT. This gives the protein CASSGSIEAFF.

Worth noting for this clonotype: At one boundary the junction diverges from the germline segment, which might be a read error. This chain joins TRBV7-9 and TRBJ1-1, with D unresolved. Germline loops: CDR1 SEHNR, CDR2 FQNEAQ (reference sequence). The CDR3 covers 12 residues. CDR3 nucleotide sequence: TGTACCAGCAGCTTCGGGAACACTGAAGCTTTCTTT. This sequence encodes CTSSFGNTEAFF. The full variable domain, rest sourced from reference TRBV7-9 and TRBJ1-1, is DTGVSQNPRHKITKRGQNVTFRCDPISEHNRLYWYRQTLGQGPEFLTYFQNEAQLEKSRLLSDRFSAERPKGSFSTLEIQRTEQGDSAMYLCTSSFGNTEAFFGQGTRLTVV.

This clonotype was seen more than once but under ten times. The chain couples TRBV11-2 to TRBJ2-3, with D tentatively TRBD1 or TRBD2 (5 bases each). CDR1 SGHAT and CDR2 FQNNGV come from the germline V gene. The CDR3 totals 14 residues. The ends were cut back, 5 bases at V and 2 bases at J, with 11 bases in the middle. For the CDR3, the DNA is TGTGCCAGCAGCCCCGGGGCCACCACAGATACGCAGTATTTT. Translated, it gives CASSPGATTDTQYF.

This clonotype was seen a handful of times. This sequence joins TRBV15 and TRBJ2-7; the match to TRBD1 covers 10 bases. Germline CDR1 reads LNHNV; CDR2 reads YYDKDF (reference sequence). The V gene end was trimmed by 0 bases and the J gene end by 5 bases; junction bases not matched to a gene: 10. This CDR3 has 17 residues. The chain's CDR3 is CATSRDQRTGGRDEQYF. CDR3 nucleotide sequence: TGTGCCACCAGCAGAGATCAGCGGACAGGGGGTCGAGACGAGCAGTACTTC.

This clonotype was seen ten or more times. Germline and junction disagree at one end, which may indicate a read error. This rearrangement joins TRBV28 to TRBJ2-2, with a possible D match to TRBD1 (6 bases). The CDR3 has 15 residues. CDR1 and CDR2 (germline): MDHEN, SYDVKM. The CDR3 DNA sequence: TGCGCCAGCAGTCCCGGGACAACGAACACCGGGGAGCTGTTTTTT. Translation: CASSPGTTNTGELFF.

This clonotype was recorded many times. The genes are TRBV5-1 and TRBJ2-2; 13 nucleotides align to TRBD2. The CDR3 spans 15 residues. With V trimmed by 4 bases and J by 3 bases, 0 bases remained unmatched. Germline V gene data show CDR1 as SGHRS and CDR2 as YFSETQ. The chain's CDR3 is CASSGLAGDTGELFF. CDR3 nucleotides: TGCGCCAGCAGCGGACTAGCGGGGGACACCGGGGAGCTGTTTTTT.